The 13 T cell receptor beta chains in this list originate from one sample, sequenced in a study of CD8 T cells in ankylosing spondylitis. TCRdb processed the 5' RACE reads anew with MiXCR; each CDR3 protein has one entry. The profile covers around 250,000 distinct CDR3 sequences, with roughly a third appearing a single time and about 4% taken by the ten largest. The sample consisted of blood, either unsorted or a sorted T cell fraction (not recorded which). The receptors were sampled from a male donor with ankylosing spondylitis or in good health (not recorded which).

This clonotype has a handful of counts. The V gene is TRBV12-3 or TRBV12-4, the J gene TRBJ1-1; D is possibly TRBD1 (5 bases). V was shortened by 3 bases and J by 4 bases, with 12 bases between the two germline ends. This CDR3 comprises 14 residues. The CDR3 DNA is TGTGCCAGCAGTTTGGCAGGGATGGCCACTGAAGCTTTCTTT. Translated, it gives CASSLAGMATEAFF.

There are a few counts of this clonotype. The genes are TRBV12-3 or TRBV12-4 and TRBJ1-4; D gene uncertain. This CDR3 is built from 14 residues. With 4 bases removed from V and 3 bases from J, the gap between germline ends came to 9 bases. The DNA for the CDR3 is TGTGCCAGCAGTTCAGGCAGCTCTAATGAAAAACTGTTTTTT. Translation gives CASSSGSSNEKLFF.

This clonotype was picked up a small number of times. V and J are TRBV6-1 and TRBJ2-2; D perhaps matches TRBD2 (5 bases). Germline loops: CDR1 MNHNS, CDR2 SASEGT. The CDR3 runs 16 residues. Trimming shortened V by 5 bases and J by 3 bases, and 16 bases separated the two germline ends. This CDR3 reads CASSPAGRRYTGELFF. CDR3 bases: TGTGCCAGCAGTCCCGCGGGCAGAAGATACACCGGGGAGCTGTTTTTT.

This clonotype showed up just a few times. The chain is built from TRBV27 and TRBJ1-6, with D uncertain. This CDR3 contains 14 residues. Per germline, CDR1 MNHEY and CDR2 SMNVEV (reference sequence). The V gene lost 5 bases and the J gene lost 5 bases, with 10 bases spanning the gap. The CDR3, as DNA: TGTGCCAGCAGTCTGACATCTCATAATTCACCCCTCCACTTT. This encodes CASSLTSHNSPLHF.

The chain has TRBV3-1 and TRBJ2-2; TRBD2 aligns across 11 bases. Trimming at V came to 1 base and at J to 1 base, leaving 8 bases not matched to a gene. The germline V gene encodes CDR1 LGHDT and CDR2 YNNKEL (reference sequence). This CDR3 is built from 19 residues. CDR3 sequence reads: CASSQGTLAGGRNTGELFF. In nucleotides, the CDR3 is TGTGCCAGCAGCCAAGGCACGCTAGCGGGGGGTCGGAACACCGGGGAGCTGTTTTTT.

In its sample, this clonotype was seen many times. The chain carries TRBV6-5 and TRBJ2-1, with D hard to call. Germline V CDR1 and CDR2: MNHEY, SVGAGI. Between the trimmed V and J ends, which lost 2 bases and 7 bases, there was a span of 3 bases. The CDR3 is 11 amino acids. In DNA, the CDR3 is TGTGCCAGCAGTTACAGGAATGAGCAGTTCTTC. Its translation: CASSYRNEQFF.

Concerning this clonotype: One junction end does not reproduce the germline sequence, and a read error may be involved. The CDR3 DNA reads as TGCATTGCTAGCACAGGGCTTCGGGAGCAGTACTTC. It codes for CIASTGLREQYF. The chain recombines TRBV20-1 with TRBJ2-7, with a tentative D call TRBD1 (6 bases). The germline CDR1 and CDR2 sequences are DFQATT and SNEGSKA (reference sequence). The CDR3 contains 12 residues.

This clonotype appeared a few times. This sequence joins TRBV4-1 and TRBJ2-7; possible D gene TRBD1, 5 bases. Germline-derived CDR1 and CDR2 are MGHRA and YSYEKL. This CDR3 is built from 13 residues. V was trimmed by 3 bases and J by 7 bases, leaving 13 bases between them. Here the CDR3 DNA reads TGCGCCAGCAGCCAGGGGCCCATTGTGGAGCAGTACTTC. This gives the protein CASSQGPIVEQYF.

The rearrangement joins TRBV20-1 to TRBJ1-1; unclear D gene. CDR1 and CDR2 from the germline V gene are DFQATT and SNEGSKA (reference sequence). V shed 6 bases and J shed 1 base, with 6 bases lying between them. CDR3 length equals 11 residues. Written as DNA, the CDR3 is TGCAGTGCGGTGGGGAACACTGAAGCTTTCTTT. Translated: CSAVGNTEAFF.

CDR3 bases: TGTGCCAGCAGTACCCGGGGGGGCACACCCTCCCAAGAGACCCAGTACTTC. It codes for CASSTRGGTPSQETQYF. The chain carries TRBV12-3 or TRBV12-4 and TRBJ2-5; 8 positions agree with TRBD2. The J segment lost 1 base and the V segment lost 5 bases, leaving 12 bases of the junction unmatched. The CDR3 is 17 amino acids.

The table lists this clonotype with a few counts. The DNA for the CDR3 is TGCAGTGCTAGAGGCGGGGGGGCCAACCAAGAGACCCAGTACTTC. Its protein is CSARGGGANQETQYF. This rearrangement joins TRBV20-1 to TRBJ2-5, with 9 positions matching TRBD2. Germline V gives CDR1 DFQATT, CDR2 SNEGSKA (reference sequence). V was pared by 1 base and J by 0 bases, with 3 bases of the junction left unmatched. CDR3 length: 15 residues.

There are a few counts of this clonotype. Here the CDR3 reads CASSHGSDYGYTF. The CDR3 region has the DNA TGTGCCAGCAGCCATGGATCCGACTATGGCTACACCTTC. The chain couples TRBV3-1 to TRBJ1-2; D remains unclear. The CDR3 totals 13 residues. Looked up from germline, CDR1 is LGHDT and CDR2 is YNNKEL (reference sequence). V was trimmed by 3 bases and J by 3 bases, leaving 8 bases between them.

The chain recombines TRBV7-6 with TRBJ2-1, with TRBD2 identical over 9 bases. Germline loops: CDR1 SGHVS, CDR2 FNYEAQ. The V and J ends lost 2 bases and 9 bases, in that order; junction bases with no gene match: 8. This CDR3 spans 15 amino acids. CDR3 in DNA: TGTGCCAGCAGCTTAATTGGCGGGGGGGCCGGTGAGCAGTTCTTC. It specifies CASSLIGGGAGEQFF.